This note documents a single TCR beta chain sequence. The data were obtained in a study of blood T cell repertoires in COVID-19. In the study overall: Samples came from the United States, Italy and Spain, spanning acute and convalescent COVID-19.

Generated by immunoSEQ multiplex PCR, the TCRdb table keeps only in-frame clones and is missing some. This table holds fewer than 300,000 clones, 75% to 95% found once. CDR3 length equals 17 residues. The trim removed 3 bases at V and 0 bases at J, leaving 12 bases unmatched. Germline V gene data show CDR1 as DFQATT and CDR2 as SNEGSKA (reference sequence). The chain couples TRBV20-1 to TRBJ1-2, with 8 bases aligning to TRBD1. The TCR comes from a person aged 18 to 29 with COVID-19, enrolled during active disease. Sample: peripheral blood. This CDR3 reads CSASSPTGALPNYGYTF. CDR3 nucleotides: TGCAGTGCTAGTAGCCCGACAGGGGCCCTACCTAACTATGGCTACACCTTC.